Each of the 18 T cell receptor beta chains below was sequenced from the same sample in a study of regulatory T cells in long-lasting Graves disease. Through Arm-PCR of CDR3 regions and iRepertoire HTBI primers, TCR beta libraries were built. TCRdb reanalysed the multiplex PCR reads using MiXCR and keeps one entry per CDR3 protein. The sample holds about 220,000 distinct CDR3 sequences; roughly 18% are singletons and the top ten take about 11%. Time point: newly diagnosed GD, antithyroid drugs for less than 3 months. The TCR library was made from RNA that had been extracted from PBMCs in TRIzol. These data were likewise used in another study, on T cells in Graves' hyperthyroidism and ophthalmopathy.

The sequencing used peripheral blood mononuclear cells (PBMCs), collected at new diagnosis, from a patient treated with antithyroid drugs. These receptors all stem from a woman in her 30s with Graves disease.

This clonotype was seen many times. The chain's CDR3 is CSARDGRATKYF. The CDR3 region has the DNA TGCAGTGCTAGGGACGGTCGCGCAACTAAGTACTTC. The chain recombines TRBV20-1 with TRBJ2-7; D gene ambiguous. Trimming removed 3 bases from V and 11 bases from J, with 17 bases in between. Germline CDR1 and CDR2: DFQATT and SNEGSKA (reference sequence). The CDR3 runs 12 residues.

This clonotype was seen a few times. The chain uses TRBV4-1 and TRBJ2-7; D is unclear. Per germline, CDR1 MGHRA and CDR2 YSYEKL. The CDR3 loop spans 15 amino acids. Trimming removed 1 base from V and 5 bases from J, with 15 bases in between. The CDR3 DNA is TGCGCCAGCAGCCAAGGCGGAAGGATGTTGGACGAGCAGTACTTC. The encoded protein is CASSQGGRMLDEQYF.

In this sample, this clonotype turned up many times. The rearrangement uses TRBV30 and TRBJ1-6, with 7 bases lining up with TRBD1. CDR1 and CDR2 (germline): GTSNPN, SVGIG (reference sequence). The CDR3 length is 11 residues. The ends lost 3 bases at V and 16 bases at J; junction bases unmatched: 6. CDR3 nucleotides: TGTGCCTGGAGGGGGACAGCCGAGCTCCACTTT. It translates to CAWRGTAELHF.

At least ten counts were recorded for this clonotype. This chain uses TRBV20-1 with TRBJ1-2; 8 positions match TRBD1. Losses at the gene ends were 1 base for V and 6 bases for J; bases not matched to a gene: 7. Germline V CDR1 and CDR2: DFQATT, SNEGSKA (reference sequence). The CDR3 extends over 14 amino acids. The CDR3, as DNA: TGCAGTGCTAGAGGGGGGGACAGGACCAATGGCTACACCTTC. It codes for CSARGGDRTNGYTF.

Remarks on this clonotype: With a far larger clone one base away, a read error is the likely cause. CDR3 nucleotides: TGTGCCAGCAGCCACTGGGGGGGTCCTTTGAGCACTGAAGCTTTCTTT. It yields the protein CASSHWGGPLSTEAFF. The gene calls are TRBV3-1 and TRBJ2-3, with D possibly matching TRBD1 (5 bases). Judging by the DNA end, TRBJ1-1 fits better; the J call may be wrong. This CDR3 is built from 16 residues. The V gene's germline CDR1 is LGHDT and CDR2 YNNKEL (reference sequence).

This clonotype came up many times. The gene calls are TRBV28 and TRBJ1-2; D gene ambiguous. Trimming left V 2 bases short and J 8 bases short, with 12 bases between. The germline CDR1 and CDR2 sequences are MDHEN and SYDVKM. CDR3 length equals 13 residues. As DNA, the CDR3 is TGTGCCAGCAGTTTACAAGACCCTTGGGGCTACACCTTC. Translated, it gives CASSLQDPWGYTF.

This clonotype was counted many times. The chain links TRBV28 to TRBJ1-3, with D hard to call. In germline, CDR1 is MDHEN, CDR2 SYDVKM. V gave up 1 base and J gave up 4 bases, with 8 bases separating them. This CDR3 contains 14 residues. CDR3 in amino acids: CASSLFRGGNTIYF. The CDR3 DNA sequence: TGTGCCAGCAGTTTATTTCGCGGAGGAAACACCATATATTTT.

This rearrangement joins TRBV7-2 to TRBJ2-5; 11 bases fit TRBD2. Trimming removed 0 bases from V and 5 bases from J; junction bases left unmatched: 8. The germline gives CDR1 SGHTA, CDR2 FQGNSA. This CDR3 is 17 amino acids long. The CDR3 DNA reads TGTGCCAGCAGCTTAGCGCTACTAGCGGGAGAGGGGGAGACCCAGTACTTC. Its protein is CASSLALLAGEGETQYF.

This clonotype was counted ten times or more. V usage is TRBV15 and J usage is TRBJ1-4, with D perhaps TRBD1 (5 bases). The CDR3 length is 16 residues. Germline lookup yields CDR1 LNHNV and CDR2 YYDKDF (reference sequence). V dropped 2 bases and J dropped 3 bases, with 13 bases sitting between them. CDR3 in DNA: TGTGCCACCAGCAGATCCGACACAGGCCCTAATGAAAAACTGTTTTTT. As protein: CATSRSDTGPNEKLFF.

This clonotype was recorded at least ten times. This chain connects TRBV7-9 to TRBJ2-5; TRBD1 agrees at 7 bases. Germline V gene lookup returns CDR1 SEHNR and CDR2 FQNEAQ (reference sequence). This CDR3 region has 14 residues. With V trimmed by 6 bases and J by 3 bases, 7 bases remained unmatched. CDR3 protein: CASRVGGGEETQYF. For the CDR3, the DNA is TGTGCCAGCAGGGTAGGGGGCGGAGAAGAGACCCAGTACTTC.

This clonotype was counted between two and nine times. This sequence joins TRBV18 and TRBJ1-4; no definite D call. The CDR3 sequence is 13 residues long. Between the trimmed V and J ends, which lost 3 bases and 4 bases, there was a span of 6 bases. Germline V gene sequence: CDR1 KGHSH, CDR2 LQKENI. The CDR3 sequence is CASSPGVNEKLFF. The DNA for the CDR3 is TGTGCCAGCTCACCTGGGGTTAATGAAAAACTGTTTTTT.

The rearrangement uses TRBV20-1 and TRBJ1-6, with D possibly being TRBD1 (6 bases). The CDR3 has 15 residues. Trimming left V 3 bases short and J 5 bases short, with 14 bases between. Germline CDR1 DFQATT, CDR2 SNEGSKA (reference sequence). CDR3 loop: CSARTHDRNNSPLHF. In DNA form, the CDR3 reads TGCAGTGCTAGGACCCACGACAGGAATAATTCACCCCTCCACTTT.

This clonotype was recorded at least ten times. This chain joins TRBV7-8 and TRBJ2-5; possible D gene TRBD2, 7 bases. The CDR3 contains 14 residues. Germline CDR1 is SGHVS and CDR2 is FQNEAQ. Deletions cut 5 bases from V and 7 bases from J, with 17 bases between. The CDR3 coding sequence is TGTGCCAGCAGCGCGGCGGGGGAGGGGGGGACCCAGTACTTC. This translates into CASSAAGEGGTQYF.

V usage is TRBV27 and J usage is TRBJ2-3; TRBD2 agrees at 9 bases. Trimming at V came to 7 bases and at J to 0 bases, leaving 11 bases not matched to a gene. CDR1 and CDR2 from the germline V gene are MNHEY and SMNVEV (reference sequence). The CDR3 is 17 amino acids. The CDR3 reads CASKVSGRVVSTDTQYF. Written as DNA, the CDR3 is TGTGCCAGCAAGGTTAGCGGGAGAGTCGTTAGCACAGATACGCAGTATTTT.

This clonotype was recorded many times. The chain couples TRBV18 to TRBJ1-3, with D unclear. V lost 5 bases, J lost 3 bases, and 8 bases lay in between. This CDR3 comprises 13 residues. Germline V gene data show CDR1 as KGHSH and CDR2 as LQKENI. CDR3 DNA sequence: TGTGCCAGCTCAGCCTCGGGTGGAAACACCATATATTTT. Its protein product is CASSASGGNTIYF.

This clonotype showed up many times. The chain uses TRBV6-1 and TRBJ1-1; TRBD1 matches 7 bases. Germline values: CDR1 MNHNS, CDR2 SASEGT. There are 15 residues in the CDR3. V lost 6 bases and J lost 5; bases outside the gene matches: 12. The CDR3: CASSLDRRSWTEAFF. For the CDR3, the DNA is TGTGCCAGCAGCTTGGACAGGCGTTCGTGGACTGAAGCTTTCTTT.

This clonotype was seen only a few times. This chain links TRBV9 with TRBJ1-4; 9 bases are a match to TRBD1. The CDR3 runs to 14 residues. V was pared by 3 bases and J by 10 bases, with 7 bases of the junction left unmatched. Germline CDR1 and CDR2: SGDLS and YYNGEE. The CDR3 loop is CASSGRDRDGKLFF. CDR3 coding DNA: TGTGCCAGCAGCGGCCGGGACAGGGACGGAAAACTGTTTTTT. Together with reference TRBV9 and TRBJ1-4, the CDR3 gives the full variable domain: DSGVTQTPKHLITATGQRVTLRCSPRSGDLSVYWYQQSLDQGLQFLIQYYNGEERAKGNILERFSAQQFPDLHSELNLSSLELGDSALYFCASSGRDRDGKLFFGSGTQLSVL.

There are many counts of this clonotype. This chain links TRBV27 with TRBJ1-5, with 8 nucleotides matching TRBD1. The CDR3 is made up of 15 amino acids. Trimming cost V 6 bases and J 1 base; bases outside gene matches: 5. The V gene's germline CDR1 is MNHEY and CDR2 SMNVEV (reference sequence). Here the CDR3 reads CASRKTGGSNQPQHF. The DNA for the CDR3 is TGTGCCAGCAGAAAAACAGGGGGGAGCAATCAGCCCCAGCATTTT.